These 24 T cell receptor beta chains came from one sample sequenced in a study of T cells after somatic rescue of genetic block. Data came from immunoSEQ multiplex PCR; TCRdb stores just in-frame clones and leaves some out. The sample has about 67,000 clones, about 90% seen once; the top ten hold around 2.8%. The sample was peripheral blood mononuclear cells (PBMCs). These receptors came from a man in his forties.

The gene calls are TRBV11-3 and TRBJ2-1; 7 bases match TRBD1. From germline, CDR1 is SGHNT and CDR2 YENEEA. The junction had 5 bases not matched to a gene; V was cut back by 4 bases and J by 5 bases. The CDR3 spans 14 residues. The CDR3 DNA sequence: TGTGCCAGCAGCTCGCGACAGGGTCACAATGAGCAGTTCTTC. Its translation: CASSSRQGHNEQFF.

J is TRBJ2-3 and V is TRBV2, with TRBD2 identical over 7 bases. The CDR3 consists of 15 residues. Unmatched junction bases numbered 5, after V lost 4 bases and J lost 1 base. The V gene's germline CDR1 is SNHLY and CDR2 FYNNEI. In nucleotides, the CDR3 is TGTGCCAGCAGTGGGGGGGGACCGCGCACAGATACGCAGTATTTT. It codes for CASSGGGPRTDTQYF.

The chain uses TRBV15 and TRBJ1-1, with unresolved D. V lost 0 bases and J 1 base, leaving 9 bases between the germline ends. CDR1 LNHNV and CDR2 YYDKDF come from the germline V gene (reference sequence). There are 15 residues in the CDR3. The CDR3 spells CATSRDRRGNTEAFF. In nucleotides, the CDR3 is TGTGCCACCAGCAGAGATAGGCGAGGGAACACTGAAGCTTTCTTT.

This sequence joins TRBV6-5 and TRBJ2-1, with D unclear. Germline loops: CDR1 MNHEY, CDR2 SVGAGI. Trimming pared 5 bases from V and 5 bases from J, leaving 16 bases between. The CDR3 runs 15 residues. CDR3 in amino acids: CASSPRAPGNNEQFF. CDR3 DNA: TGTGCCAGCAGTCCCCGGGCCCCAGGCAACAATGAGCAGTTCTTC.

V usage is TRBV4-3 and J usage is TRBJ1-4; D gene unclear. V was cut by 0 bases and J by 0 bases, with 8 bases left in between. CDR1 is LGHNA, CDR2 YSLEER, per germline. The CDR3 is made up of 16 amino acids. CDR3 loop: CASSQDPAATNEKLFF. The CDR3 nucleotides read TGCGCCAGCAGCCAAGACCCAGCAGCAACTAATGAAAAACTGTTTTTT.

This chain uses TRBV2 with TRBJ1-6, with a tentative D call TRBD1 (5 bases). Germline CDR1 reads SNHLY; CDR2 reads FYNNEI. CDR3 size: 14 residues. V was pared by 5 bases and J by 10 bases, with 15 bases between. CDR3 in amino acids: CASSNQGLGSPLHF. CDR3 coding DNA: TGTGCCAGCAGTAATCAGGGTTTGGGGTCACCCCTCCACTTT.

This CDR3 reads CASSPMEVADYNEQFF. In nucleotides, the CDR3 is TGTGCCAGCAGTCCAATGGAGGTAGCGGACTACAATGAGCAGTTCTTC. The gene calls are TRBV28 and TRBJ2-1, with D tentatively TRBD2 (6 bases). Per the germline V gene, CDR1 is MDHEN and CDR2 is SYDVKM. CDR3 length: 16 amino acids. The V gene lost 5 bases and the J gene lost 3 bases, with 17 bases spanning the gap.

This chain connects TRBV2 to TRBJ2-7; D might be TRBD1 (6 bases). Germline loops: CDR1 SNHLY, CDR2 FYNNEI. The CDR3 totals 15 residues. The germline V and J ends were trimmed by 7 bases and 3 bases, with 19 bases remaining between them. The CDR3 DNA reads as TGTGCCAGCATCAAAAGCCGGGACATCGACTACGAGCAGTACTTC. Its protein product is CASIKSRDIDYEQYF.

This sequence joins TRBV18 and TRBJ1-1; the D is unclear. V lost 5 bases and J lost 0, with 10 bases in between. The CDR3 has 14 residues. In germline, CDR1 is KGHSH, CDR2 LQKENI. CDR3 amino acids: CASSSDGLNTEAFF. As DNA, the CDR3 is TGTGCCAGCTCATCAGACGGACTGAACACTGAAGCTTTCTTT.

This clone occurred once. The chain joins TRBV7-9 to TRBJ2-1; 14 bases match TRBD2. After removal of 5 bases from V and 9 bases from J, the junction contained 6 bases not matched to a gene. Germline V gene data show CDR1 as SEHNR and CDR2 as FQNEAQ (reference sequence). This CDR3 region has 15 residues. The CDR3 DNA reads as TGTGCCAGCAGCCCGGGACTAGCGGGAGTAGGTGAGCAGTTCTTC. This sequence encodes CASSPGLAGVGEQFF.

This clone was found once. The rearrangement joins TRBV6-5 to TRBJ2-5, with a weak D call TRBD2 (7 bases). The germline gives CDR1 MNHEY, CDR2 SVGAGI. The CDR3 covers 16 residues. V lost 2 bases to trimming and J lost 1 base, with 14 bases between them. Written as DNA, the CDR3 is TGTGCCAGCAGTTACGGCAGCGGGACATCCCAAGAGACCCAGTACTTC. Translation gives CASSYGSGTSQETQYF.

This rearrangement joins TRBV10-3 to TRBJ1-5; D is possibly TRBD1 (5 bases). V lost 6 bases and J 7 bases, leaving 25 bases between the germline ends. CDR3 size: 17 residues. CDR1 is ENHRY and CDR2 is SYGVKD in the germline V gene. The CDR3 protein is CAISGGLTGSPGQPQHF. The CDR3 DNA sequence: TGTGCCATCAGCGGCGGACTCACAGGTTCCCCAGGGCAGCCCCAGCATTTT.

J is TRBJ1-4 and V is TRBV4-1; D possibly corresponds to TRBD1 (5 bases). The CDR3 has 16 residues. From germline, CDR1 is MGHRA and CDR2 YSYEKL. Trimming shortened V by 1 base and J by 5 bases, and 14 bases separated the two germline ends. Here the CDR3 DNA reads TGCGCCAGCAGCCAAGCAGGGACCCGCGGGAATGAAAAACTGTTTTTT. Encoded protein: CASSQAGTRGNEKLFF.

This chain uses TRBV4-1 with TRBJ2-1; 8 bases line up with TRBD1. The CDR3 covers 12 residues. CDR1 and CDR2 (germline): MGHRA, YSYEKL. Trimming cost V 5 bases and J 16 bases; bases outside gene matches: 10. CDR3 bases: TGCGCCAGCAGCGGACTCCGGGACAGGCTATTCTTC. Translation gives CASSGLRDRLFF.

Written as DNA, the CDR3 is TGTGCCAGTAGTATTGGGCCAGAACTCTATGGCTACACCTTC. It encodes CASSIGPELYGYTF. The gene calls are TRBV19 and TRBJ1-2; D ambiguous. CDR1 and CDR2 from the germline V gene are LNHDA and SQIVND (reference sequence). Trimming shortened V by 3 bases and J by 4 bases, and 12 bases separated the two germline ends. The CDR3 has 14 amino acids.

CDR3 coding DNA: TGCGCCAGCAGTGGTGGCGGTGGCTACACCTTC. Translated, it gives CASSGGGGYTF. The chain carries TRBV10-1 and TRBJ1-2; no clear D gene. The CDR3 extends over 11 amino acids. Germline V gene lookup returns CDR1 WNHNN and CDR2 SYGVQD (reference sequence). Trimming removed 4 bases at V and 7 bases at J, with 7 bases between.

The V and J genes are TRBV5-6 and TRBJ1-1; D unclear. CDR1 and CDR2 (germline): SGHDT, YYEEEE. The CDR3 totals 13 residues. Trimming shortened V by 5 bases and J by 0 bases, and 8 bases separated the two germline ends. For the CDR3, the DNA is TGTGCCAGCAGAAGGGATCTGAACACTGAAGCTTTCTTT. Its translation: CASRRDLNTEAFF.

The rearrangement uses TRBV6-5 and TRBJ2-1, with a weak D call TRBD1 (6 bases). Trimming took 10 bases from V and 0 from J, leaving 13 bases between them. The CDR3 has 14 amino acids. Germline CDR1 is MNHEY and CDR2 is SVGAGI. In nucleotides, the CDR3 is TGTGCCACCTACTCGGACAGCTCCTACAATGAGCAGTTCTTC. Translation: CATYSDSSYNEQFF.

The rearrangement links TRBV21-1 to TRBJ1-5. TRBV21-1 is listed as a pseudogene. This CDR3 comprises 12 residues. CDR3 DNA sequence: TGTGCCAGCAGCAAAGCTTGGCAGCCCCAGCATTTT. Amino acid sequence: CASSKAWQPQHF.

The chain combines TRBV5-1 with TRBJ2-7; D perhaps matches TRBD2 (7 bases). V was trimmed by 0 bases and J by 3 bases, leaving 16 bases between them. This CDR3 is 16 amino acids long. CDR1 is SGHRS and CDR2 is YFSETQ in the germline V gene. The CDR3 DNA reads TGCGCCAGCAGCTTGGCGGGGGGCGGGGAAGACTACGAGCAGTACTTC. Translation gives CASSLAGGGEDYEQYF.

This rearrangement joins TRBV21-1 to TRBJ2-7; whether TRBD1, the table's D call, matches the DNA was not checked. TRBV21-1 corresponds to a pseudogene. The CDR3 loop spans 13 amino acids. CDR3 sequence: CASSSSRHDEQYF. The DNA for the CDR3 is TGTGCCAGCAGCTCCTCCCGACATGACGAGCAGTACTTC.

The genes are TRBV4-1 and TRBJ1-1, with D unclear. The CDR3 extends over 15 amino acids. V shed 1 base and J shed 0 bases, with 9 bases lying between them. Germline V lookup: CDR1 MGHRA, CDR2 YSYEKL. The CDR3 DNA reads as TGCGCCAGCAGCCAAGGGAATGGGTTGAACACTGAAGCTTTCTTT. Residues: CASSQGNGLNTEAFF.

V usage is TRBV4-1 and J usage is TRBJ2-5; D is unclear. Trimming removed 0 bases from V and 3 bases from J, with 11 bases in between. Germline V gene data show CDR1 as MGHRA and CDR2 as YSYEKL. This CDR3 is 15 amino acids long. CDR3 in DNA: TGCGCCAGCAGCCAAGAATCAGGACCCAAAGAGACCCAGTACTTC. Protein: CASSQESGPKETQYF.

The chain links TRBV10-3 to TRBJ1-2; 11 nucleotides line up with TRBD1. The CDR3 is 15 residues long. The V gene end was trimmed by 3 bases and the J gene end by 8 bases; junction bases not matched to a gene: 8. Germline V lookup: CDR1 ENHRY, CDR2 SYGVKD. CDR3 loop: CAISETGTGGEGYTF. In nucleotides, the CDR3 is TGTGCCATCAGTGAAACCGGGACAGGGGGTGAGGGCTACACCTTC.